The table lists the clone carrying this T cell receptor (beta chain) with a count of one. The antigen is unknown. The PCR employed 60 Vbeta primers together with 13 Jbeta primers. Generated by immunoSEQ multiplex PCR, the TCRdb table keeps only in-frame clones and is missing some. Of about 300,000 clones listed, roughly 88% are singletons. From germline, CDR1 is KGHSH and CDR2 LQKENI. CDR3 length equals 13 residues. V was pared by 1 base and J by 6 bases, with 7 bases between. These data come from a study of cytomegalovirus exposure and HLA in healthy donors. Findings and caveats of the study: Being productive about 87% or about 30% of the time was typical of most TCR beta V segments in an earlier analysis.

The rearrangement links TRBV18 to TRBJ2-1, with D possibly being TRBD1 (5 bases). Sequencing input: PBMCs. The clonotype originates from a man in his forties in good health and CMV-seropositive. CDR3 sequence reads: CASSPQQGNEQFF. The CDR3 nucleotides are TGTGCCAGCTCACCACAGCAGGGCAATGAGCAGTTCTTC.